The clone carrying this T cell receptor beta chain has only one observation. The sample belongs to a study of cytomegalovirus exposure and HLA in healthy donors. Amplification used 60 Vbeta primers and 13 Jbeta primers. Sequenced by immunoSEQ multiplex PCR; TCRdb stores in-frame clones only, minus some. The sample has about 160,000 clones; roughly four fifths are singletons. The CDR3 sequence is 14 residues long. CDR1 and CDR2 (germline): MGHRA, YSYEKL. Trimming left V 1 base short and J 3 bases short, with 10 bases between. The J gene is TRBJ2-7, the V gene TRBV4-1, with D possibly TRBD1 on 6 matching bases. The sequenced sample was PBMCs. This TCR came from a woman in her fifties or sixties in good health and CMV-seronegative. The chain's CDR3 is CASSQVGQSYEQYF. In nucleotides, the CDR3 is TGCGCCAGCAGCCAAGTCGGACAGAGCTACGAGCAGTACTTC.